A single sample is the source of the 19 T cell receptor beta chains below, sequenced in a study of blood T cell repertoires in COVID-19. Assay: immunoSEQ multiplex PCR; the TCRdb copy retains only in-frame clones and omits some. The sample yields 68,000 or so clones, around four fifths seen once. Source material: peripheral blood. The source is a human donor in a cohort sampled during active COVID-19.

This clone was detected only a few times. The genes are TRBV29-1 and TRBJ2-5; D unclear. Deletions cut 0 bases from V and 0 bases from J, with 8 bases between. Germline V lookup: CDR1 SQVTM, CDR2 ANQGSEA. The CDR3 sequence is 14 residues long. The CDR3: CSVEEQWDQETQYF. For the CDR3, the DNA is TGCAGCGTTGAAGAACAGTGGGACCAAGAGACCCAGTACTTC.

V and J are TRBV27 and TRBJ1-5; 9 nucleotides match TRBD1. Germline-derived CDR1 and CDR2 are MNHEY and SMNVEV (reference sequence). This CDR3 comprises 18 residues. J was trimmed by 6 bases and V by 5 bases; bases with no gene match: 17. The CDR3: CASSPTGGASQRGQPQHF. CDR3 DNA sequence: TGTGCCAGCAGTCCCACAGGGGGCGCTTCGCAGAGGGGTCAGCCCCAGCATTTT.

This clone turned up a few times. The CDR3 sequence: CASSPVSANSYEQYF. In DNA, the CDR3 is TGTGCCAGCAGTCCGGTAAGCGCCAACTCCTACGAGCAGTACTTC. The chain joins TRBV2 to TRBJ2-7; D is uncertain. Trimming removed 5 bases at V and 0 bases at J, with 14 bases between. From germline, CDR1 is SNHLY and CDR2 FYNNEI. The CDR3 consists of 15 residues. The full variable domain, with the rest looked up from reference TRBV2 and TRBJ2-7, is EPEVTQTPSHQVTQMGQEVILRCVPISNHLYFYWYRQILGQKVEFLVSFYNNEISEKSEIFDDQFSVERPDGSNFTLKIRSTKLEDSAMYFCASSPVSANSYEQYFGPGTRLTVT.

The CDR3 DNA reads as TGCAGTGCTAGTCGGGAGTATGGCTACACCTTC. It translates to CSASREYGYTF. This rearrangement joins TRBV20-1 to TRBJ1-2, with unresolved D. V was shortened by 3 bases and J by 5 bases, with 7 bases between the two germline ends. Germline V CDR1 and CDR2: DFQATT, SNEGSKA (reference sequence). The CDR3 totals 11 residues.

V and J are TRBV27 and TRBJ2-3; 7 nucleotides line up with TRBD2. The CDR3 consists of 16 residues. Germline V CDR1 and CDR2: MNHEY, SMNVEV (reference sequence). The J segment lost 5 bases and the V segment lost 2 bases, leaving 10 bases of the junction unmatched. CDR3 DNA sequence: TGTGCCAGCAGTTTAGAGCGGGGATCCCCGGGAGATACGCAGTATTTT. It specifies CASSLERGSPGDTQYF.

The chain uses TRBV19 and TRBJ2-2; no clear D. From germline, CDR1 is LNHDA and CDR2 SQIVND (reference sequence). V lost 3 bases and J lost 0, with 5 bases in between. This CDR3 has 14 residues. The CDR3: CASSIVTNTGELFF. CDR3 DNA: TGTGCCAGTAGTATCGTTACGAACACCGGGGAGCTGTTTTTT.

V is TRBV28 and J is TRBJ1-3, with D hard to call. Germline CDR1 MDHEN, CDR2 SYDVKM. This CDR3 comprises 15 residues. The germline V and J ends were trimmed by 2 bases and 0 bases, with 8 bases remaining between them. CDR3 coding DNA: TGTGCCAGCAGTTTACTCAGCGTCTCTGGAAACACCATATATTTT. Its translation: CASSLLSVSGNTIYF.

This clone has just one count. V is TRBV5-1 and J is TRBJ2-5; 15 nucleotides align to TRBD2. The V gene's germline CDR1 is SGHRS and CDR2 YFSETQ. The CDR3 totals 14 residues. V dropped 4 bases and J dropped 12; count of bases not matched to a gene: 7. The CDR3, as DNA: TGCGCCAGCAGCACGGGACTAGCGGGGGGACCGAAGTACTTC. Its protein is CASSTGLAGGPKYF. Looking up the rest from reference TRBV5-1 and TRBJ2-5 gives the full variable domain: KAGVTQTPRYLIKTRGQQVTLSCSPISGHRSVSWYQQTPGQGLQFLFEYFSETQRNKGNFPGRFSGRQFSNSRSEMNVSTLELGDSALYLCASSTGLAGGPKYFGPGTRLLVL.

This chain uses TRBV2 with TRBJ2-5; D unresolved. Germline CDR1 is SNHLY and CDR2 is FYNNEI. The CDR3 has 14 amino acids. Trimming pared 6 bases from V and 6 bases from J, leaving 17 bases between. The CDR3 DNA follows: TGTGCCAGCAGATTCGAGTCTAGAAGTCAGACCCAGTACTTC. It is translated as CASRFESRSQTQYF.

DNA for the CDR3: TGTGCCAGCAGCCCCGGGACAGGGGTGAAGACCCAGTACTTC. This sequence encodes CASSPGTGVKTQYF. This chain joins TRBV7-3 and TRBJ2-5, with 10 bases identical to TRBD1. The germline CDR1 and CDR2 sequences are SGHTA and FQGTGA. Trimming at V came to 5 bases and at J to 6 bases, leaving 6 bases not matched to a gene. This CDR3 is 14 amino acids long.

This clone occurred once. The V gene is TRBV4-1, the J gene TRBJ2-3; 11 bases line up with TRBD2. The CDR3 is 17 residues long. The V gene end was trimmed by 4 bases and the J gene end by 4 bases; junction bases not matched to a gene: 10. From germline, CDR1 is MGHRA and CDR2 YSYEKL. The CDR3 DNA follows: TGCGCCAGCAGCCCATCGGCTAGCGGGGGGTGGTCAGATACGCAGTATTTT. It codes for CASSPSASGGWSDTQYF.

The chain has TRBV3-1 (or the pseudogene TRBV3-2) and TRBJ1-4; 7 nucleotides align to TRBD1. The germline V gene encodes CDR1 LGHDT and CDR2 YNNKEL (reference sequence). With V trimmed by 3 bases and J by 6 bases, 10 bases remained unmatched. The CDR3 spans 16 residues. Written as DNA, the CDR3 is TGTGCCAGCAGCCACGAAAGACCGGGACAGTATGAAAAACTGTTTTTT. This translates into CASSHERPGQYEKLFF.

The gene calls are TRBV2 and TRBJ1-5, with 7 positions matching TRBD1. J lost 4 bases, V lost 6 bases, and 9 bases had no gene match. The CDR3 contains 15 residues. The germline CDR1 and CDR2 sequences are SNHLY and FYNNEI. The CDR3: CASRTGSTPNQPQHF. The CDR3 DNA reads as TGTGCCAGCAGGACAGGGAGTACCCCTAATCAGCCCCAGCATTTT. Using reference TRBV2 and TRBJ1-5 for the parts outside the CDR3, the full variable domain is EPEVTQTPSHQVTQMGQEVILRCVPISNHLYFYWYRQILGQKVEFLVSFYNNEISEKSEIFDDQFSVERPDGSNFTLKIRSTKLEDSAMYFCASRTGSTPNQPQHFGDGTRLSIL.

V is TRBV30 and J is TRBJ1-2, with a possible D match to TRBD1 (6 bases). This CDR3 has 16 residues. The ends were cut back, 0 bases at V and 0 bases at J, with 14 bases in the middle. Per the germline V gene, CDR1 is GTSNPN and CDR2 is SVGIG (reference sequence). The chain's CDR3 is CAWSVQGWLTNYGYTF. The CDR3 coding sequence is TGTGCCTGGAGTGTACAGGGATGGTTGACTAACTATGGCTACACCTTC.

The V gene is TRBV12-3 or TRBV12-4, the J gene TRBJ2-5, with D unresolved. V lost 3 bases to trimming and J lost 4 bases, with 6 bases between them. The CDR3 has 12 residues. CDR3 sequence reads: CASSFFGETQYF. The CDR3 DNA reads as TGTGCCAGCAGTTTCTTCGGAGAGACCCAGTACTTC.

The J gene is TRBJ2-7, the V gene TRBV19, with 9 bases that match TRBD1. CDR1 is LNHDA and CDR2 is SQIVND in the germline V gene (reference sequence). The CDR3 runs 13 residues. Trimming removed 5 bases from V and 4 bases from J; junction bases left unmatched: 3. The CDR3 nucleotides read TGTGCCAGTAGTCGGGACAGGGAGTACGAGCAGTACTTC. Encoded protein: CASSRDREYEQYF.

This chain uses TRBV7-3 with TRBJ1-2; 7 bases align to TRBD1. Per germline, CDR1 SGHTA and CDR2 FQGTGA. The CDR3 contains 14 residues. Trimming cost V 1 base and J 4 bases; bases outside gene matches: 3. The CDR3 nucleotides read TGTGCCAGCAGCTTAAGTCCAGGGGGCTATGGCTACACCTTC. This codes for CASSLSPGGYGYTF.

The rearrangement links TRBV19 to TRBJ2-7; maybe TRBD2 (5 bases). CDR1 is LNHDA and CDR2 is SQIVND in the germline V gene (reference sequence). The CDR3 has 16 residues. Trimming left V 2 bases short and J 0 bases short, with 14 bases between. The CDR3 DNA reads as TGTGCCAGTAGTATAACGGACGGCGAGGGCTCCTACGAGCAGTACTTC. Amino acid sequence: CASSITDGEGSYEQYF.

This clone was detected once. The V gene is TRBV2, the J gene TRBJ1-5; D possibly corresponds to TRBD1 (6 bases). V lost 1 base and J lost 5, with 15 bases in between. Germline V lookup: CDR1 SNHLY, CDR2 FYNNEI. The CDR3 extends over 16 amino acids. This CDR3 reads CASSEGAGDRYQPQHF. The CDR3 DNA sequence: TGTGCCAGCAGTGAAGGCGCAGGGGATCGTTATCAGCCCCAGCATTTT.